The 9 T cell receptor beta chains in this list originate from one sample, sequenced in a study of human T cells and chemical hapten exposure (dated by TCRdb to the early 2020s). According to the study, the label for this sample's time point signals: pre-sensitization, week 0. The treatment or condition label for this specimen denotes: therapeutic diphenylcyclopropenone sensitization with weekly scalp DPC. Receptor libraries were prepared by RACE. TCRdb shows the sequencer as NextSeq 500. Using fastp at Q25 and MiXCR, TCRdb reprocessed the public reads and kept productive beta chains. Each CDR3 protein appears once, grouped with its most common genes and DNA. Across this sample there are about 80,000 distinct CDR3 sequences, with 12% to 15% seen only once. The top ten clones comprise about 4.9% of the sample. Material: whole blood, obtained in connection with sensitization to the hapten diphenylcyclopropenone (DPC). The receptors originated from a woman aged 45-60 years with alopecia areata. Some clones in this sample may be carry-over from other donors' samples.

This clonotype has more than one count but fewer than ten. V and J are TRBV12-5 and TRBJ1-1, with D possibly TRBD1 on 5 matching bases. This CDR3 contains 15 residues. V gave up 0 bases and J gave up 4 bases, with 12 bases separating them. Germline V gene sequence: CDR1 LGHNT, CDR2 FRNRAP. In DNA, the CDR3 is TGTGCTAGTGGTTTGGTATCAGGGAAGGGCACTGAAGCTTTCTTT. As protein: CASGLVSGKGTEAFF.

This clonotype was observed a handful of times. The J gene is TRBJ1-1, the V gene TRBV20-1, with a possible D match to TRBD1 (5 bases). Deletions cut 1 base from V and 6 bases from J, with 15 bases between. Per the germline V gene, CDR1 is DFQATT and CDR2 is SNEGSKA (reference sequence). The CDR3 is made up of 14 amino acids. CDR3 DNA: TGCAGTGCTAGAGTAATGCGGGGCCGTTCTGAAGCTTTCTTT. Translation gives CSARVMRGRSEAFF.

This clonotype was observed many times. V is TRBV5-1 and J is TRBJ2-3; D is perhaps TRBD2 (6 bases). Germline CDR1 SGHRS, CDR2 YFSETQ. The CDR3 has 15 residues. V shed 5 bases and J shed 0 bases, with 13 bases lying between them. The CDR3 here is CASSPGTPSTDTQYF. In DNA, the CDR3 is TGCGCCAGCAGTCCCGGGACTCCCAGCACAGATACGCAGTATTTT.

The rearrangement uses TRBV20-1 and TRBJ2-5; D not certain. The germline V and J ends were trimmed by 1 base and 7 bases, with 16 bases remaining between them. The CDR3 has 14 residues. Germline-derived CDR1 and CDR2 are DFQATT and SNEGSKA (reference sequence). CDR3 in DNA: TGCAGTGCTAGAGTCCAGACACCGTCGGGGACCCAGTACTTC. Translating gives CSARVQTPSGTQYF.

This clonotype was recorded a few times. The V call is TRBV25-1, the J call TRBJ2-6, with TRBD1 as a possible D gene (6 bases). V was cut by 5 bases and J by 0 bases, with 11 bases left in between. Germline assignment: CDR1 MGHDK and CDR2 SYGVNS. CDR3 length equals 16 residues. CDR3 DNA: TGTGCCAGCAGTCGAACAGGGAGCTCTGGGGCCAACGTCCTGACTTTC. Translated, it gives CASSRTGSSGANVLTF.

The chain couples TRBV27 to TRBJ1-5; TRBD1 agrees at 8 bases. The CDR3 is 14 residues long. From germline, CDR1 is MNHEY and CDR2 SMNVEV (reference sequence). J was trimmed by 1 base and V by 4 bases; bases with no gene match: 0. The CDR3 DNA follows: TGTGCCAGCAGTTGGGACAGGAGCAATCAGCCCCAGCATTTT. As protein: CASSWDRSNQPQHF.

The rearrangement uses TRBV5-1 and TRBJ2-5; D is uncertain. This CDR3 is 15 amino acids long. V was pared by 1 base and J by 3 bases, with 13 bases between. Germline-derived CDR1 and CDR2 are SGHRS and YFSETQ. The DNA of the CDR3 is TGCGCCAGCAGCTTGTCGTCCAGTAAGAAAGAGACCCAGTACTTC. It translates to CASSLSSSKKETQYF.

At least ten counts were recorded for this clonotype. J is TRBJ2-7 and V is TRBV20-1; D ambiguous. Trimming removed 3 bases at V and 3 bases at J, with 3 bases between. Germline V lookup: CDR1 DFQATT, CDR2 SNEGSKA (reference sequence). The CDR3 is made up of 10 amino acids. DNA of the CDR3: TGCAGTGCTAGGATCTACGAGCAGTACTTC. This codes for CSARIYEQYF.

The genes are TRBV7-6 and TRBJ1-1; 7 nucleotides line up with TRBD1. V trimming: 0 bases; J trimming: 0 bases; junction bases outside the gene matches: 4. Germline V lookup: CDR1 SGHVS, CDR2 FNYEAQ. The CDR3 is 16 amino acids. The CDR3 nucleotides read TGTGCCAGCAGCTTAGCGTACAGGGGAGTGAACACTGAAGCTTTCTTT. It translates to CASSLAYRGVNTEAFF.